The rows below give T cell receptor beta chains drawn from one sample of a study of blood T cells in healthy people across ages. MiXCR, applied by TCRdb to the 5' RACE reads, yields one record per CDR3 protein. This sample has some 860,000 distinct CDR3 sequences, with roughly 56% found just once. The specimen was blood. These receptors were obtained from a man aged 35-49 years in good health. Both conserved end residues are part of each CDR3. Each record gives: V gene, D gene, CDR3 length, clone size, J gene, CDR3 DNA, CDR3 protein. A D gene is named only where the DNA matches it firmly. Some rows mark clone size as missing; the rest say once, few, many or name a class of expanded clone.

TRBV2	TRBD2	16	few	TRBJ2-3	TGTGCCAGCATTGTGGGACTAGCGGCCGGCTCGGGGACGCAGTATTTT	CASIVGLAAGSGTQYF
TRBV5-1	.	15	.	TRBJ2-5	TGCGCCAGCAGCCCCGCCCGGGCAGCTCAAGAGACCCAGTACTTC	CASSPARAAQETQYF
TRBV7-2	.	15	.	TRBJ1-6	TGTGCCAGCAGCTTGGCAGACAGATATAATTCACCCCTCCACTTT	CASSLADRYNSPLHF
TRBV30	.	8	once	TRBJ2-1	TGTGCCCTAAGTGAGCAGTTCTTC	CALSEQFF
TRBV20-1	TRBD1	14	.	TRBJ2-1	TGCAGTGCTAGGGGGACAGGGGGCTACAATGAGCAGTTCTTC	CSARGTGGYNEQFF
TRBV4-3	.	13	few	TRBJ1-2	TGCGCCAGCAGCCCGTCAGGGGAGGATGGCTACACCTTC	CASSPSGEDGYTF
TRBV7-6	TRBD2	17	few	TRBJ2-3	TGTGCCAGCAGCTTAGGGAGGACTAGCGGAAACACAGATACGCAGTATTTT	CASSLGRTSGNTDTQYF
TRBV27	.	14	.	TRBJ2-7	TGTGCCAGCACCCAACCCGGACAGCCCTACGAGCAGTACTTC	CASTQPGQPYEQYF
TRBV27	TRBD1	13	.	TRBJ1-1	TGTGCCAGCAGTTGGGACAGGTTCACTGAAGCTTTCTTT	CASSWDRFTEAFF
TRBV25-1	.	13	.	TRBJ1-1	TGTGCCAGCAGTGAACTGTGGAACACTGAAGCTTTCTTT	CASSELWNTEAFF
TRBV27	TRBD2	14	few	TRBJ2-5	TGTGCCACCAGTAATCCGGGACTAGGGGAGACCCAGTACTTC	CATSNPGLGETQYF
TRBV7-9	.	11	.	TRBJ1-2	TGTGCCAGCACCGACACCTATGGCTACACCTTC	CASTDTYGYTF
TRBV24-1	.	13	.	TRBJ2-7	TGTGCCACCAGTGATATGAGGGGCTACGAGCAGTACTTC	CATSDMRGYEQYF
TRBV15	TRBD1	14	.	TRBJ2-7	TGTGCCACCAGCGGGGGACAGGGTGACTACGAGCAGTACTTC	CATSGGQGDYEQYF
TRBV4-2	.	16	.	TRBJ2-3	TGTGCCAGCAGCCAAGATATAACGATTGTAGCAGATACGCAGTATTTT	CASSQDITIVADTQYF
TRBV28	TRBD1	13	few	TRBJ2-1	TGTGCCAGCAGGCCATCGGGACAGAATGAGCAGTTCTTC	CASRPSGQNEQFF
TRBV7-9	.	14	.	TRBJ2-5	TGTGCCAGCAGCTTGCCAGGATCCACCCGGACCCAGTACTTC	CASSLPGSTRTQYF
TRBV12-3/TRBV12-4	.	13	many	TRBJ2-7	TGTGCCAGCAACCAAGGAACCCACTACGAGCAGTACTTC	CASNQGTHYEQYF
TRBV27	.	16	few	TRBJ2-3	TGTGCCAGCAGTTCCCACCCAGGGGAGGTGTCAGATACGCAGTATTTT	CASSSHPGEVSDTQYF
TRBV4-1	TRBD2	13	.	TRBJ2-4	TGCGCCAGCAGCCACCCGGGGGGAAACATTCAGTACTTC	CASSHPGGNIQYF
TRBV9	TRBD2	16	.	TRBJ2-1	TGTGCCAGCAGCGTAGCAGCGGGATATCGCTACAATGAGCAGTTCTTC	CASSVAAGYRYNEQFF
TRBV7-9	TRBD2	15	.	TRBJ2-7	TGTGCCAGCAGCTCCCGGACTAGCGGGAGGTACGAGCAGTACTTC	CASSSRTSGRYEQYF
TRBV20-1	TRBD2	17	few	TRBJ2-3	TGCAGTGCTAGAGGGACGGTACTAGCGGGGGTCACAGATACGCAGTATTTT	CSARGTVLAGVTDTQYF
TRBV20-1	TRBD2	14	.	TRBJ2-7	TGCAGTGCTAGCAGACTAGCTTCTTCCTACGAGCAGTACTTC	CSASRLASSYEQYF
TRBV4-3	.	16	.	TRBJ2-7	TGCGCCAGCAGCCAAGATAGGGGGGGCACTCCTTACGAGCAGTACTTC	CASSQDRGGTPYEQYF
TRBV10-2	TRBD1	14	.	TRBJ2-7	TGCGGGAGGGGGGGTTTTTGGGACAGGGGCGAGCAGTACTTC	CGRGGFWDRGEQYF
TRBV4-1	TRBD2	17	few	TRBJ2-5	TGCGCCAGCAGCCAAGGATGGACTAGCGGGAGAGGAGAGACCCAGTACTTC	CASSQGWTSGRGETQYF
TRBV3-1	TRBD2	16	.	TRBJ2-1	TGTGCCAGCAGCCATACAGGCGGGGGGGCCAGTAATGAGCAGTTCTTC	CASSHTGGGASNEQFF
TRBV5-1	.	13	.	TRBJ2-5	TGCGCCAGCAGCGCACACCGCGGGGAGACCCAGTACTTC	CASSAHRGETQYF
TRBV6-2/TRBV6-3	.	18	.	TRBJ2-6	TGTGCCAGCGGCCTAAACGTTCGACGGAGCTCTGGGGCCAACGTCCTGACTTTC	CASGLNVRRSSGANVLTF
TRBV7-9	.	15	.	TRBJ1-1	TGTGCCAGCAGTTCGGGGGATTGGCTGAACACTGAAGCTTTCTTT	CASSSGDWLNTEAFF
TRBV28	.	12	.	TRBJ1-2	TGTGCCAGCACGGATCGACTGGGGGGCTACACCTTC	CASTDRLGGYTF
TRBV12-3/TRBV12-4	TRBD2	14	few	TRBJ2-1	TGTGCCAGCAGTTTACTAGCGGGGGTAAGCGAGCAGTTCTTC	CASSLLAGVSEQFF
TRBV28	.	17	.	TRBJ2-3	TGTGCCAGCAGTCCGCACCTGAGGGGCGGGGGCACAGATACGCAGTATTTT	CASSPHLRGGGTDTQYF
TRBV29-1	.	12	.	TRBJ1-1	TGCAGCGTTGGGGTTATGAACACTGAAGCTTTCTTT	CSVGVMNTEAFF
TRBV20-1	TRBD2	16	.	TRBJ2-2	TGCAGTGCTTCGACTAGCGGGAGATCTGGCACCGGGGAGCTGTTTTTT	CSASTSGRSGTGELFF
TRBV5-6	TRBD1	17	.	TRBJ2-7	TGTGCCAGCAGCCGGGACAGGGGGCGAGGCTCCTACAATGAGCAGTACTTC	CASSRDRGRGSYNEQYF
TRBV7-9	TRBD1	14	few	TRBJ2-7	TGTGCCAGCAGCTTAATCCCAGGGGGAAACGAGCAGTACTTC	CASSLIPGGNEQYF
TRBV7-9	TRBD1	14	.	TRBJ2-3	TGTGCCAGCAGCTCCGGGACAGACAAAGATACGCAGTATTTT	CASSSGTDKDTQYF
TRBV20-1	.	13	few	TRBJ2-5	TGCAGCTCTCAGGGAGCCCTTTTAACGGAGCAGTACTTC	CSSQGALLTEQYF
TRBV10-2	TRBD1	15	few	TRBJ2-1	TGCGCCAGCAGGGGGGTTGTAGGACAGGACAATGAGCAGTTCTTC	CASRGVVGQDNEQFF
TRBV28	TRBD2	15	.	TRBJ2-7	TGTGCCAGCAGTGGAGGGACTAGCGGGAGCGATGAGCAGTACTTC	CASSGGTSGSDEQYF
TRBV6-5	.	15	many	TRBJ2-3	TGTGCCAGCTCCACCTCGCTAGGTGGGGCAGATACGCAGTATTTT	CASSTSLGGADTQYF
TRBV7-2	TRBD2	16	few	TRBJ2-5	TGTGCCAGCAGCTTGCTCCCAGCGGGAGGGAGGGAGACCCAGTACTTC	CASSLLPAGGRETQYF
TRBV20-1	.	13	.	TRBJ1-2	TGCAGTGCTAGACTTACCACGGCGACAGGCTACACCTTC	CSARLTTATGYTF
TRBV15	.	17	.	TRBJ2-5	TGTGCCACCAGCGGACCCCACCGGGACTCTCCCGGGAATGAGCAGTACTTC	CATSGPHRDSPGNEQYF
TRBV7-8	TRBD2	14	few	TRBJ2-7	TGTGCCAGCAGCGCTAGCGGGAGTGGCTACGAGCAGTACTTC	CASSASGSGYEQYF
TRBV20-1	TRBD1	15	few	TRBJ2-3	TGCAGTGCTTTACACAGGGGGCAAGGGACAGATACGCAGTATTTT	CSALHRGQGTDTQYF
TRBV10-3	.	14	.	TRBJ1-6	TGTGCCATCAGTGGGGGAAGGCAGGGGTCACCCCTCCACTTT	CAISGGRQGSPLHF
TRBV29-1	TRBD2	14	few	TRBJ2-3	TGCAGCGTTGAAGCCGGGGGGAACACAGATACGCAGTATTTT	CSVEAGGNTDTQYF
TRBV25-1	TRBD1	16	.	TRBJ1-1	TGTGCCAGCAGTGAGGTATCCGGGACAGGCAACACTGAAGCTTTCTTT	CASSEVSGTGNTEAFF
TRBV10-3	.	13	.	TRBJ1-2	TGTGCCATCAGGGGGGGTCTGGTTAGCTCGAACACCTTC	CAIRGGLVSSNTF
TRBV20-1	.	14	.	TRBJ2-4	TGCAGTGGGAGCCAAGGCGGGTCCAAAAACATTCAGTACTTC	CSGSQGGSKNIQYF
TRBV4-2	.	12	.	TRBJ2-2	TGTGCCAGCAGCAAGATGGCCGGGGAGCTGTTTTTT	CASSKMAGELFF
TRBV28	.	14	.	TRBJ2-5	TGTGCCAGCACCAAACATGGGGGTAGCGAGACCCAGTACTTC	CASTKHGGSETQYF
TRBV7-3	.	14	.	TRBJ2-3	TGTGCCAGCAGCTTAGGCGGTAGAGTAGATACGCAGTATTTT	CASSLGGRVDTQYF
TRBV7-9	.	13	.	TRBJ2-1	TGTGCCAGCAGCTTAGACGTTGAGGGTGAGCAGTTCTTC	CASSLDVEGEQFF
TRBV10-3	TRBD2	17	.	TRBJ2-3	TGTGCCATCAGTGAGAGTACTAGCGGGGGGGGCGGGGATACGCAGTATTTT	CAISESTSGGGGDTQYF
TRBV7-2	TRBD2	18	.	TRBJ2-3	TGTGCCAGCAGCTTCCAGACTAGCGGGAGGGCCTCCCCAGATACGCAGTATTTT	CASSFQTSGRASPDTQYF
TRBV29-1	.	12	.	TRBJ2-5	TGCAGCGTTTACCGCGGACAAGAGACCCAGTACTTC	CSVYRGQETQYF